This T cell receptor (beta chain) stems from a study of T cell clonotyping in hematopoietic cell transplantation. Findings and limits, study-wide: Recipient TCR diversity dropped after transplant; expanded clonotypes rose from day 30 to 180. CD4 and CD8 repertoire contributions could not be separated without sorting.

The germline gives CDR1 SGHNT, CDR2 YENEEA. Trimming took off 6 bases at V and 6 bases at J, with 18 bases between the two ends. The CDR3 length is 15 residues. Recipient blood drawn about 28 days pretransplant and days 30, 100, 180 after. In the case of this clone: Its target is unknown.

Data came from immunoSEQ multiplex PCR; TCRdb stores just in-frame clones and leaves some out. The data hold 8,500 to 9,000 clones, with 93% observed a single time. This chain uses TRBV11-3 with TRBJ2-1; the D gene is possibly TRBD2 (5 bases). The receptor comes from a male patient aged 45-59 years who had an allogeneic stem cell transplant from a related donor, so T cells may come from the graft donor. Some clones in this sample may be carry-over from other donors' samples. The input for sequencing was PBMCs, taken 100 days after allogeneic stem cell transplant. CDR3 bases: TGTGCCAGCAGTCTTAGAGGTGCGAGGGTCAATGAGCAGTTCTTC. Protein sequence: CASSLRGARVNEQFF.